This entry features one TCR beta chain sequence. The sample is drawn from a study of blood T cell repertoires in COVID-19. Overall study: T cells, B-cell-depleted T cells, or PBMCs supplied cDNA or gDNA.

Libraries were prepared by immunoSEQ multiplex PCR; TCRdb keeps only in-frame clonotypes and omits some of them. The sample yields about 400,000 clones, approximately 88% seen once. V was clipped by 5 bases and J by 4 bases, with 12 bases between them. This CDR3 has 13 amino acids. Germline V gene sequence: CDR1 SGHRS, CDR2 YFSETQ. This TCR was sampled from a middle-aged man with acute or convalescent COVID-19. The genes are TRBV5-1 and TRBJ1-1, with D unresolved. Sequencing was done on a sample of peripheral blood. CDR3 residues: CASSKEGPTEAFF. The DNA for the CDR3 is TGCGCCAGCAGTAAGGAGGGTCCCACTGAAGCTTTCTTT.